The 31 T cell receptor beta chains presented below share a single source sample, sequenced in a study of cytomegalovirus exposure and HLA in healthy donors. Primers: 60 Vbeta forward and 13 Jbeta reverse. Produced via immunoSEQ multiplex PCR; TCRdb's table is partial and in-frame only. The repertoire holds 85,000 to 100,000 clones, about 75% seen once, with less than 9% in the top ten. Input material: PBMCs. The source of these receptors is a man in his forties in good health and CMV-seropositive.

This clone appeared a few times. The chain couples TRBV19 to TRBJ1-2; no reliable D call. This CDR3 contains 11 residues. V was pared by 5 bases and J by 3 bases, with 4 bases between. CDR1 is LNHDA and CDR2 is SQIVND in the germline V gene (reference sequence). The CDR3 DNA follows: TGTGCCAGTAGTGTATACTATGGCTACACCTTC. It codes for CASSVYYGYTF.

CDR3 bases: TGCGCCAGCAGGAGGCGGGGTGCCTACAATGAGCAGTTCTTC. Its protein is CASRRRGAYNEQFF. The gene calls are TRBV23-1 and TRBJ2-1; weak D call: TRBD2 (6 bases). TRBV23-1 is placed among ORFs of uncertain function. This CDR3 spans 14 amino acids. V was shortened by 6 bases and J by 2 bases, with 11 bases between the two germline ends.

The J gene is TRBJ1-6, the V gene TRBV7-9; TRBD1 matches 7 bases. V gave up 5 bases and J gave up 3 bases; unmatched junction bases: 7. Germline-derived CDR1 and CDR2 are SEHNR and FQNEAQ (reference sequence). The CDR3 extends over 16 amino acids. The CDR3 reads CASSTTDRSYNSPLHF. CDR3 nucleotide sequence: TGTGCCAGCAGCACGACGGACAGGAGCTATAATTCACCCCTCCACTTT.

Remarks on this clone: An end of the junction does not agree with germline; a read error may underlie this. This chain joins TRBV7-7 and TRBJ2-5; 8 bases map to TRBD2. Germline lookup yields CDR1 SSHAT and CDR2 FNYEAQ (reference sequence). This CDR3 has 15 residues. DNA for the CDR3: TGTGCTAGCAGCTTAGGTATTAGCGGGGAAGAGACCCAGTACTTC. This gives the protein CASSLGISGEETQYF.

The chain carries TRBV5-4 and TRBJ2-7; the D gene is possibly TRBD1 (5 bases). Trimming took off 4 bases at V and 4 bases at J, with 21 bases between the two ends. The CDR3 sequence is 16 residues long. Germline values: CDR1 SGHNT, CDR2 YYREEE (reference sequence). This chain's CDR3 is CASSVGLQGTLYEQYF. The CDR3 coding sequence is TGTGCCAGCAGCGTCGGGCTTCAGGGTACCCTATACGAGCAGTACTTC.

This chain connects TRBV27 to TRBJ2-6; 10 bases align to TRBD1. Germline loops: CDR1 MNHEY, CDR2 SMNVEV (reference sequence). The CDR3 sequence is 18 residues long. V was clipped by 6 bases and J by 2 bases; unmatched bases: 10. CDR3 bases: TGTGCCAGCAGCCGACGCGACAGGGGGCGGGCTGGGGCCAACGTCCTGACTTTC. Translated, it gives CASSRRDRGRAGANVLTF.

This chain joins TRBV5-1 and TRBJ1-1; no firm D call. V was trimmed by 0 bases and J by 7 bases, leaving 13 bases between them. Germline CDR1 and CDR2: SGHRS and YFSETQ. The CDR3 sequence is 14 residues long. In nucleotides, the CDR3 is TGCGCCAGCAGCTTGGAGTTCGCCGTCGGTGAAGCTTTCTTT. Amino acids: CASSLEFAVGEAFF.

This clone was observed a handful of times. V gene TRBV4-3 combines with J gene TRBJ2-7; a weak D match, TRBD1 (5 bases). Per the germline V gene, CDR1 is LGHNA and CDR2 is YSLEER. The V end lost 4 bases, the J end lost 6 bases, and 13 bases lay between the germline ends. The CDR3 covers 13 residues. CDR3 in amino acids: CASSLTTGLEQYF. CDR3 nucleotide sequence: TGCGCCAGCAGCCTAACAACAGGTCTCGAGCAGTACTTC.

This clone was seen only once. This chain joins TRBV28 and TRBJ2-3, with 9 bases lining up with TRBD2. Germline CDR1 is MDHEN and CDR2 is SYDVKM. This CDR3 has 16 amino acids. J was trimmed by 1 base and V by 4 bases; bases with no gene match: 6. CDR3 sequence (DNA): TGTGCCAGCAGTTCGCTACTAGCGGGCCGCACAGATACGCAGTATTTT. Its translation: CASSSLLAGRTDTQYF.

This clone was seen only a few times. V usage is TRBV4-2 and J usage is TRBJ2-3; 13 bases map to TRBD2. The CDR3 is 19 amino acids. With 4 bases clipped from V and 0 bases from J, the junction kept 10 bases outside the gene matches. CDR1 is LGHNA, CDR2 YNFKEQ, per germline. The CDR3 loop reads CASSPGLAGDLSSTDTQYF. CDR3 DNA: TGTGCCAGCAGCCCAGGACTAGCGGGGGATCTCTCTAGCACAGATACGCAGTATTTT.

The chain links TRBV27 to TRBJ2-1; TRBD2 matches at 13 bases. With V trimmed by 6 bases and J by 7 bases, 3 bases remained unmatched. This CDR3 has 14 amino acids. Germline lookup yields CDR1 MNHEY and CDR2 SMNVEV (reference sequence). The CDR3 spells CASSGLAGENEQFF. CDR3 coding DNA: TGTGCCAGCAGCGGACTAGCGGGGGAAAATGAGCAGTTCTTC.

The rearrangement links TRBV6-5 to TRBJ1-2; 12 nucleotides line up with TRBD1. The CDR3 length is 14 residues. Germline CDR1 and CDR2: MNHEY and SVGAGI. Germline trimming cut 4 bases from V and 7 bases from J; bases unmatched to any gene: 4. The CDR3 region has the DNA TGTGCCAGCAGTTCGGGACAGGGGGCGTTTGGCTACACCTTC. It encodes CASSSGQGAFGYTF.

CDR3 DNA sequence: TGTGCCAGCGCCGGGAGGGGGTGGGTTAGCTCCTACGAGCAGTACTTC. This sequence encodes CASAGRGWVSSYEQYF. This chain connects TRBV27 to TRBJ2-7; TRBD2 agrees at 8 bases. V gave up 8 bases and J gave up 0 bases; unmatched junction bases: 12. Germline V gene lookup returns CDR1 MNHEY and CDR2 SMNVEV (reference sequence). CDR3 length equals 16 residues.

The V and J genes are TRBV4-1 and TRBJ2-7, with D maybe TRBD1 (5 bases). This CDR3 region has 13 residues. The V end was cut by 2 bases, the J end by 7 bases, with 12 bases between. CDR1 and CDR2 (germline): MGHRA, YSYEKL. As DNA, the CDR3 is TGCGCCAGCAGCCAACCCAGGGAATGGGAGCAGTACTTC. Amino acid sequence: CASSQPREWEQYF.

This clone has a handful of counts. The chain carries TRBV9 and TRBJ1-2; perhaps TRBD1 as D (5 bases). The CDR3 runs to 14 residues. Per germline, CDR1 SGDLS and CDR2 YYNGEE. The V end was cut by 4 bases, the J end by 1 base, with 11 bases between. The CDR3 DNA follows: TGTGCCAGCAGCCCCGGTAGGGGTAACTATGGCTACACCTTC. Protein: CASSPGRGNYGYTF.

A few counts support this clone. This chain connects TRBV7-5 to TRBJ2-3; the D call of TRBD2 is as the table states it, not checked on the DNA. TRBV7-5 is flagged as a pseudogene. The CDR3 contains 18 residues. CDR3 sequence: CARSPRTELAPRRDTQYF. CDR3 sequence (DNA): TGTGCCAGAAGCCCCCGGACCGAACTAGCGCCAAGACGAGATACGCAGTATTTT.

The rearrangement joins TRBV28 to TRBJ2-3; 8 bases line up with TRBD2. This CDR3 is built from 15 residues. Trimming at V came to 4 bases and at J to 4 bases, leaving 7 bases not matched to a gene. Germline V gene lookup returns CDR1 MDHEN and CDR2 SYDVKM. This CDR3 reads CASSSFSGTADTQYF. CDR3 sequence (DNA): TGTGCCAGCAGTTCCTTTAGCGGGACGGCAGATACGCAGTATTTT.

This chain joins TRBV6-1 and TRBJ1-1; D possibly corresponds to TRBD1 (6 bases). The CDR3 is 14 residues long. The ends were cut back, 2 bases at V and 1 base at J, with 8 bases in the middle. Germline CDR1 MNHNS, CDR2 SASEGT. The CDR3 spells CASSEWGQNTEAFF. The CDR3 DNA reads TGTGCCAGCAGTGAATGGGGACAGAACACTGAAGCTTTCTTT.

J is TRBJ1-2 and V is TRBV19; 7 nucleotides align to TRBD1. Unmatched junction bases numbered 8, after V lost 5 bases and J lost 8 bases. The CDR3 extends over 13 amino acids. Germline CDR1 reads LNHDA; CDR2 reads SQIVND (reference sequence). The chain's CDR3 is CASSRDRERGYTF. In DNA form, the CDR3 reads TGTGCCAGTAGTCGCGACAGGGAGAGGGGCTACACCTTC.

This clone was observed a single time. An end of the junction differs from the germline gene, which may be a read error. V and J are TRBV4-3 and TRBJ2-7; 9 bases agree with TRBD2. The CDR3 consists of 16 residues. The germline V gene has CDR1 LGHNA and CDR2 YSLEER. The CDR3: CTSSQGVAAGGYEQYF. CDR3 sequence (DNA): TGCACCAGCAGCCAAGGGGTTGCAGCGGGAGGTTACGAGCAGTACTTC.

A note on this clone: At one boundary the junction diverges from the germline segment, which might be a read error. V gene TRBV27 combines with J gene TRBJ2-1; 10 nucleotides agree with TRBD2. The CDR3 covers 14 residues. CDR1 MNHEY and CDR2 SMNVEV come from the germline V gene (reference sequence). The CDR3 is CAGRPGLANNEQFF. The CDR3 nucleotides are TGTGCCGGCAGGCCGGGACTAGCGAACAATGAGCAGTTCTTC.

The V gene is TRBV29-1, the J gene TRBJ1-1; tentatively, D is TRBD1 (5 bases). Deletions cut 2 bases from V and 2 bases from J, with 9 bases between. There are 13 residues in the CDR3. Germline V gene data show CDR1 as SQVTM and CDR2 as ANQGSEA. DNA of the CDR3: TGCAGCGTTGAAACCGACAGTAACACTGAAGCTTTCTTT. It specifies CSVETDSNTEAFF.

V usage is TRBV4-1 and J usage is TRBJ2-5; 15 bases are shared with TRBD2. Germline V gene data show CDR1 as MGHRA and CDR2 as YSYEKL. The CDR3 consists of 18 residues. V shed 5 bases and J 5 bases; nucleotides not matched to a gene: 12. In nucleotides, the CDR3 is TGCGCCAGCAGCTCCGGGACTAGCGGGGGGCCGGGTCGTGAGACCCAGTACTTC. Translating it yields CASSSGTSGGPGRETQYF.

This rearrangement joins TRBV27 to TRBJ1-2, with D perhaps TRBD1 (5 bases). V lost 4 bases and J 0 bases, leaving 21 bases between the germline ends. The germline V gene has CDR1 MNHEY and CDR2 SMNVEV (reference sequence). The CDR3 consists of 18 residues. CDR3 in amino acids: CASSYGTNPRAANYGYTF. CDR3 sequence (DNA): TGTGCCAGCAGTTATGGCACGAACCCCAGGGCAGCTAACTATGGCTACACCTTC.

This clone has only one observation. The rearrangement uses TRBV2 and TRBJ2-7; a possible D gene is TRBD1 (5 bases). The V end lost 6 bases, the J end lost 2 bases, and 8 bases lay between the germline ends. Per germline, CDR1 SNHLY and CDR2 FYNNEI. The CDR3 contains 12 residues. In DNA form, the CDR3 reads TGTGCCAGCAGGGACAACGCCTACGAGCAGTACTTC. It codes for CASRDNAYEQYF. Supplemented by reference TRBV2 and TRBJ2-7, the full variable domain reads EPEVTQTPSHQVTQMGQEVILRCVPISNHLYFYWYRQILGQKVEFLVSFYNNEISEKSEIFDDQFSVERPDGSNFTLKIRSTKLEDSAMYFCASRDNAYEQYFGPGTRLTVT.

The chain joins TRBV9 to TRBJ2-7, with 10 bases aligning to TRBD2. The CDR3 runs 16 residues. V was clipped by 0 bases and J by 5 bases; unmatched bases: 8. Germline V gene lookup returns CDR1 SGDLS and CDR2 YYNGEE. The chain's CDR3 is CASSVEGLAGVNEQYF. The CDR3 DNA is TGTGCCAGCAGCGTAGAAGGGCTAGCGGGAGTCAACGAGCAGTACTTC.

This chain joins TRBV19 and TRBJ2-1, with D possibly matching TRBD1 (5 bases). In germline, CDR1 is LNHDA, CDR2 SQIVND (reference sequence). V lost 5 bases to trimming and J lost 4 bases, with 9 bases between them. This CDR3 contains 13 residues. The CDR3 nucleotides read TGTGCCAGTAGTCTCCGACAGTACAATGAGCAGTTCTTC. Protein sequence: CASSLRQYNEQFF.

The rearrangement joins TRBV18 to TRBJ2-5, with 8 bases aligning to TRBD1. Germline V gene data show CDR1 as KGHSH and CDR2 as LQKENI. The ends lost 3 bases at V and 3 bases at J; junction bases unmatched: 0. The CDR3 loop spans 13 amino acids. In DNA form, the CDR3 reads TGTGCCAGCTCACCGGACAGGGAAGAGACCCAGTACTTC. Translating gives CASSPDREETQYF.

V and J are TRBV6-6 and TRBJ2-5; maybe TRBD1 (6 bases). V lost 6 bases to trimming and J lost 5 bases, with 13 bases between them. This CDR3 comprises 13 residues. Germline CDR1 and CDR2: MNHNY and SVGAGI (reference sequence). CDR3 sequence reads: CASSSGTMETQYF. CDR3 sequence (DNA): TGTGCCAGCAGCTCCGGGACAATGGAGACCCAGTACTTC.

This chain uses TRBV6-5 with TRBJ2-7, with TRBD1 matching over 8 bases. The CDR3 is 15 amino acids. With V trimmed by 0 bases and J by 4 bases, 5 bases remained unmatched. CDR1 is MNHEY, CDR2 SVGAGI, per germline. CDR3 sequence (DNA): TGTGCCAGCAGTTACTCCCGGACAGGGTTGTACGAGCAGTACTTC. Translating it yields CASSYSRTGLYEQYF.

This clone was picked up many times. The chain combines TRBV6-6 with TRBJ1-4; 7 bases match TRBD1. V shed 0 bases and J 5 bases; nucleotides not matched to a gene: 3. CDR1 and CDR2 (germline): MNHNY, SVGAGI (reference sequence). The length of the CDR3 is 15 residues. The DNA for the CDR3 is TGTGCCAGCAGTTACTCCGGGACAGCCAATGAAAAACTGTTTTTT. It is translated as CASSYSGTANEKLFF.